This TCR beta chain originates from a study of OX40 agonist ivuxolimab in advanced cancers. Sequencing was performed with immunoSEQ multiplex PCR; in TCRdb, only in-frame clones are kept and a portion is missing. The sample holds around 70,000 clones; 80% to 85% are singletons and the top ten take 2% to 3%. This receptor was obtained from an adult with an advanced solid tumor such as melanoma, head and neck, liver or kidney cancer. Source: CD4+ or CD8+ T cells sorted from blood, taken in a trial of the OX40 agonist ivuxolimab.

The CDR3, as DNA: TGTGCCAGCTGGGGAGGACTAGCGAACCCCTACGAGCAGTACTTC. Amino acids: CASWGGLANPYEQYF. The chain recombines TRBV6-1 with TRBJ2-7, with TRBD2 matching over 9 bases. V dropped 8 bases and J dropped 2; count of bases not matched to a gene: 10. Germline V gives CDR1 MNHNS, CDR2 SASEGT. This CDR3 spans 15 amino acids.